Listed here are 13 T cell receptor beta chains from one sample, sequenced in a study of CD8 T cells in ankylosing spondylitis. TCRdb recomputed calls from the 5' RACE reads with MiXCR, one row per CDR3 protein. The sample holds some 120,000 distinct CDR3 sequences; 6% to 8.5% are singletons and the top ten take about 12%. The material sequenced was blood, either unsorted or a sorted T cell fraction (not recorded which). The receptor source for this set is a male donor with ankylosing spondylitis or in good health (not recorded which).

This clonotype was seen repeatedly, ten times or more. The CDR3 protein is CASSRNNNEQFF. The DNA for the CDR3 is TGTGCCAGCAGCCGCAACAACAATGAGCAGTTCTTC. V is TRBV6-5 and J is TRBJ2-1; D unresolved. The CDR3 runs to 12 residues. The ends were cut back, 6 bases at V and 5 bases at J, with 8 bases in the middle. Germline CDR1 and CDR2: MNHEY and SVGAGI.

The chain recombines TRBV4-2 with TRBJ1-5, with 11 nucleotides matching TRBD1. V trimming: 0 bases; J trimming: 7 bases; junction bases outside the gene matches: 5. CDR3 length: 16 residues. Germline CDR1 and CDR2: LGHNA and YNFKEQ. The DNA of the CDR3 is TGTGCCAGCAGCCAAGAAGGACAGGGGGCGAGGCAGCCCCAGCATTTT. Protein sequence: CASSQEGQGARQPQHF.

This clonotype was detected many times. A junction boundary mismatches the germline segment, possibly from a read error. The CDR3 is CASGHGYEQYF. The CDR3 DNA follows: TGTGCCAGCGGCCACGGTTACGAGCAGTACTTC. V usage is TRBV3-1 and J usage is TRBJ2-7; D gene unclear. Germline CDR1 LGHDT, CDR2 YNNKEL (reference sequence). CDR3 length equals 11 residues.

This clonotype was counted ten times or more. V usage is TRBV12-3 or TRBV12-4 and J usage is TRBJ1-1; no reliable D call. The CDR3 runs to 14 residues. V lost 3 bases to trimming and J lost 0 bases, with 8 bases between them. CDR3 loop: CASSFTVMNTEAFF. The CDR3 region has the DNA TGTGCCAGCAGTTTCACGGTCATGAACACTGAAGCTTTCTTT.

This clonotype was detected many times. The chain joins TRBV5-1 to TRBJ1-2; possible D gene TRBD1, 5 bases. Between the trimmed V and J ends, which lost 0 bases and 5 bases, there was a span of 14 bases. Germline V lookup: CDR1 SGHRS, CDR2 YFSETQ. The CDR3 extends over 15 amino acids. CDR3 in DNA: TGCGCCAGCAGCTTGGGGGGACGCGAGGTTTATGGCTACACCTTC. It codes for CASSLGGREVYGYTF.

CDR3 DNA: TGTGCCTGGAGTCGGGAGAGCTCCTACAATGAGCAGTTCTTC. It specifies CAWSRESSYNEQFF. The chain links TRBV30 to TRBJ2-1; the D gene is possibly TRBD2 (6 bases). The germline gives CDR1 GTSNPN, CDR2 SVGIG (reference sequence). This CDR3 region has 14 residues. The V end lost 2 bases, the J end lost 0 bases, and 8 bases lay between the germline ends.

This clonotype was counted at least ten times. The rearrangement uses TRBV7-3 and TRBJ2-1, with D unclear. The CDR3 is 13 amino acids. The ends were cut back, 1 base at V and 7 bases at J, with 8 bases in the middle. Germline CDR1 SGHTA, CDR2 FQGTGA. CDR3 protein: CASSLKNANEQFF. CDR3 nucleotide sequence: TGTGCCAGCAGCTTAAAGAACGCTAATGAGCAGTTCTTC. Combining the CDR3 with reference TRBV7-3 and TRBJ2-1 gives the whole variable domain GAGVSQTPSNKVTEKGKYVELRCDPISGHTALYWYRQSLGQGPEFLIYFQGTGAADDSGLPNDRFFAVRPEGSVSTLKIQRTERGDSAVYLCASSLKNANEQFFGPGTRLTVL.

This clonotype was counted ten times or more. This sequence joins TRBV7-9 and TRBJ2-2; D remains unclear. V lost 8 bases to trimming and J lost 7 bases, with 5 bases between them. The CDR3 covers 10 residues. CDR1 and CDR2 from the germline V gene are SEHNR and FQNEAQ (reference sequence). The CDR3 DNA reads TGTGCCAGCGGCGGCGGGGAGCTGTTTTTT. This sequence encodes CASGGGELFF. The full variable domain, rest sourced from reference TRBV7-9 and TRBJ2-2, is DTGVSQNPRHKITKRGQNVTFRCDPISEHNRLYWYRQTLGQGPEFLTYFQNEAQLEKSRLLSDRFSAERPKGSFSTLEIQRTEQGDSAMYLCASGGGELFFGEGSRLTVL.

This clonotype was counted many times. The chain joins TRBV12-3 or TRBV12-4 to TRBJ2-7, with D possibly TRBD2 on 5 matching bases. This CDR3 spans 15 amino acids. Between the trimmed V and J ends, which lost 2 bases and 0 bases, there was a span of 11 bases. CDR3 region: CASSLLEGLSYEQYF. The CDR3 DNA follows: TGTGCCAGCAGTTTACTTGAGGGCCTCTCCTACGAGCAGTACTTC.

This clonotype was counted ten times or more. The CDR3 nucleotides read TGTGCCAGCAGTCCCGGTGAGGCTGCAGCTTTCTTT. This encodes CASSPGEAAAFF. The chain links TRBV6-5 to TRBJ1-1, with D hard to call. Looked up from germline, CDR1 is MNHEY and CDR2 is SVGAGI. The length of the CDR3 is 12 residues. The V gene lost 5 bases and the J gene lost 10 bases, with 14 bases spanning the gap.

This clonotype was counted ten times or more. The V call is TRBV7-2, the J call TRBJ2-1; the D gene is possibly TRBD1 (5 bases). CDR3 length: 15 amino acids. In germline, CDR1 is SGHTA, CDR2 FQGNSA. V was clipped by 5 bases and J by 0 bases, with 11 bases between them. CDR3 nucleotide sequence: TGTGCCAGCAGCGCCGACAGAAGCTCCTACAATGAGCAGTTCTTC. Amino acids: CASSADRSSYNEQFF. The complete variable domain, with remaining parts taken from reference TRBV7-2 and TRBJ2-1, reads GAGVSQSPSNKVTEKGKDVELRCDPISGHTALYWYRQSLGQGLEFLIYFQGNSAPDKSGLPSDRFSAERTGGSVSTLTIQRTQQEDSAVYLCASSADRSSYNEQFFGPGTRLTVL.

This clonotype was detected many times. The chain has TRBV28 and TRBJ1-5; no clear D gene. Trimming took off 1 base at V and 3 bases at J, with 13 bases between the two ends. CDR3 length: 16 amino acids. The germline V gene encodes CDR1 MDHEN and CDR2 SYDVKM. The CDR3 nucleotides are TGTGCCAGCAGTTTATCTAGAGGGTCACACAATCAGCCCCAGCATTTT. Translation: CASSLSRGSHNQPQHF.

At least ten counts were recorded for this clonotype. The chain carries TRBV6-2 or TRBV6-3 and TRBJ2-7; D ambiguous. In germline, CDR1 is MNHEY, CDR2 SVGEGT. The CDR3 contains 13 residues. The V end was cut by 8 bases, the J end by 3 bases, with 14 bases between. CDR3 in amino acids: CASGNPSVYEQYF. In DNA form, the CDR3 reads TGTGCCAGCGGCAATCCTAGTGTCTACGAGCAGTACTTC.